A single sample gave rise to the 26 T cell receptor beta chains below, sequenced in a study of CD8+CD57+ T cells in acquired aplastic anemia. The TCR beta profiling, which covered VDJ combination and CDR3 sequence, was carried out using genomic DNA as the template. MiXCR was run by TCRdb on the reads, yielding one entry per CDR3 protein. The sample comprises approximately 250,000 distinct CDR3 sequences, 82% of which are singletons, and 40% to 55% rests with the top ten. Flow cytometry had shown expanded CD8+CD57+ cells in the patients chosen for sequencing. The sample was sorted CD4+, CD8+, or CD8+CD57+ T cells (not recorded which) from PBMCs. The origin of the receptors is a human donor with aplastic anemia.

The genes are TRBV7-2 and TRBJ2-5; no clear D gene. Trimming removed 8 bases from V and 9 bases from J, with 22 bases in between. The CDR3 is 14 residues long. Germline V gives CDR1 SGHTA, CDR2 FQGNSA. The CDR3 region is CASEVQAYQEAQYF. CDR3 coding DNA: TGTGCCAGCGAGGTTCAGGCGTACCAAGAAGCCCAGTACTTC.

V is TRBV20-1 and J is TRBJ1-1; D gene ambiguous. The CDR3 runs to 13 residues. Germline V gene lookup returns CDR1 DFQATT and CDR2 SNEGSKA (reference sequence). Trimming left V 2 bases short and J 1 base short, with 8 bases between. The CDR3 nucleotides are TGCAGTGCTAGAATCGGCGGGAACACTGAAGCTTTCTTT. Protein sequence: CSARIGGNTEAFF.

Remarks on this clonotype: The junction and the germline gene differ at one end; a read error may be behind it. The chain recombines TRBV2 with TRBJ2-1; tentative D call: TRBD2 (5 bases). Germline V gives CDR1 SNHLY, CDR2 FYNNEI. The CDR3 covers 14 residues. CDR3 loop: CASRATGIYNEYFF. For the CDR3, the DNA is TGTGCCAGCAGGGCGACGGGGATCTACAATGAGTATTTTTTC.

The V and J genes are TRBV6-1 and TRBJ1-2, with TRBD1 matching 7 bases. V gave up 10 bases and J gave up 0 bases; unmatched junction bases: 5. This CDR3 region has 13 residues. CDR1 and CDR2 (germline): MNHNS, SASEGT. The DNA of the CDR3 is TGTGCCACAAACAGGGGACCTAACTATGGCTACACCTTC. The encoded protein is CATNRGPNYGYTF.

DNA for the CDR3: TGTGCCAGCAGCTTGGCTAGAGGAGAACAAGTTAATGAAAAACTGTTTTTT. Protein: CASSLARGEQVNEKLFF. The chain combines TRBV5-6 with TRBJ1-4; D call uncertain. This CDR3 has 17 amino acids. The V and J ends lost 0 bases and 4 bases respectively, with 16 bases between them. Germline V gives CDR1 SGHDT, CDR2 YYEEEE.

CDR3 region: CASSFHHCGGNVLTF. CDR3 in DNA: TGTGCCAGCAGCTTTCATCACTGTGGGGGGAACGTCCTGACTTTC. This chain uses TRBV7-9 with TRBJ2-6; D perhaps matches TRBD2 (6 bases). This CDR3 contains 15 residues. V dropped 3 bases and J dropped 10 bases, with 16 bases sitting between them. Germline-derived CDR1 and CDR2 are SEHNR and FQNEAQ (reference sequence).

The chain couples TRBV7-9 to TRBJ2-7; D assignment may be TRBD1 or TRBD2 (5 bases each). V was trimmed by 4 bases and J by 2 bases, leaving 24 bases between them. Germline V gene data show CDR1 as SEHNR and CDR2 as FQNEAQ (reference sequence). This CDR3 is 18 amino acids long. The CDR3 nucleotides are TGTGCCAGCAGCTCGCACCCAGACGGGACGTCCCTCGCCTACGAGCAGTACGTC. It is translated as CASSSHPDGTSLAYEQYV.

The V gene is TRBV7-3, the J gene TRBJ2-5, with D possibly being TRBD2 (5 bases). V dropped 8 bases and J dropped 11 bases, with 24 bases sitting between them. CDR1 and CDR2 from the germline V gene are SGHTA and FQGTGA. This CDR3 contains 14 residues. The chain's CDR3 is CASCRGSDQVTQYF. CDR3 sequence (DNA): TGTGCCAGCTGCAGAGGGTCAGACCAAGTGACACAGTACTTC.

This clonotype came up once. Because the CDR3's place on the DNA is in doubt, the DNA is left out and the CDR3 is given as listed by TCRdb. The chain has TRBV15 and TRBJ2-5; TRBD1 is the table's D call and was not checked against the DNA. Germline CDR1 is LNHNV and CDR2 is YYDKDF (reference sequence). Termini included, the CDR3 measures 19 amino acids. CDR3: CATSRGGQYSSRPQHFGDF.

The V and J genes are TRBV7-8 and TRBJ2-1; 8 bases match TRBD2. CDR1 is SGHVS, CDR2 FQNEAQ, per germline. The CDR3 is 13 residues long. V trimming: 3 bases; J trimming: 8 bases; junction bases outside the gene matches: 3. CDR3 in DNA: TGTGCCAGCAGCTTTGCGGGGGGCCATGAGCAGTTCTTC. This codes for CASSFAGGHEQFF.

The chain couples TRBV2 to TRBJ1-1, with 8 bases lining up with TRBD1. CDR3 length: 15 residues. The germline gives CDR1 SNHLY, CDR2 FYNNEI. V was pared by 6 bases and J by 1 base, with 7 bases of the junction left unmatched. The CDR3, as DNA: TGTGCCAGCAGGGTAGATGGGACAGGGAACACTGAAGCTTTCTTT. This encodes CASRVDGTGNTEAFF.

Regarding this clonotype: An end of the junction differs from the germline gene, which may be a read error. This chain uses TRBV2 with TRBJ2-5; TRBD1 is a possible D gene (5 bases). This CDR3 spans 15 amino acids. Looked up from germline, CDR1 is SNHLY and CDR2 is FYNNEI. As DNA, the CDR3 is TGTGCCAGCAGTTCTAGGGGCACTGATACGCAGACTTTTGACTTC. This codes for CASSSRGTDTQTFDF.

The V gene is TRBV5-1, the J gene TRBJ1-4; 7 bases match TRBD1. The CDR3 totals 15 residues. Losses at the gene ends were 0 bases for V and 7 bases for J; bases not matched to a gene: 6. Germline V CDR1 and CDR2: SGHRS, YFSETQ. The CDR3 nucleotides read TGCGCCAGCAGCTTGGAAGGACAGGCCATTGAAAAACTGTTTTTT. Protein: CASSLEGQAIEKLFF.

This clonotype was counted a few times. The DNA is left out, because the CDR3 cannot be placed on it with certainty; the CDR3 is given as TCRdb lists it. CDR3 residues: CASSMEGEGSAPAFWF. J is TRBJ1-6 and V is TRBV19; TRBD1 is the table's D call, not checked against the DNA. Inclusive of both ends, the CDR3 amounts to 16 amino acids. The germline gives CDR1 LNHDA, CDR2 SQIVND (reference sequence).

The CDR3 nucleotides are TGCAGTGCTAGAGAAAGTTCTAACAGGGCGCGCAATCAGCCCCAGCATTTT. Its protein is CSARESSNRARNQPQHF. This chain connects TRBV20-1 to TRBJ1-5; TRBD1 is a possible D gene (6 bases). Per germline, CDR1 DFQATT and CDR2 SNEGSKA (reference sequence). The CDR3 contains 17 residues. Trimming took 0 bases from V and 2 from J, leaving 17 bases between them.

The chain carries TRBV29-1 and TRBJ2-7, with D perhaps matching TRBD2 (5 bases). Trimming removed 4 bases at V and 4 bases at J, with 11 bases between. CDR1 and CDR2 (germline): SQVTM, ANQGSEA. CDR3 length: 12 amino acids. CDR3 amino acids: CSVGLGEYEQYF. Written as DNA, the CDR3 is TGCAGCGTTGGACTCGGGGAATACGAGCAGTACTTC.

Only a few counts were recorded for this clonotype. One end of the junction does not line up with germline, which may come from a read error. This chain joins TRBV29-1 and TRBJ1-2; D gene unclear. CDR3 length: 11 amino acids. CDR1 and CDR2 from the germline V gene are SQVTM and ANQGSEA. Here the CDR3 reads CSVEETSMIFF. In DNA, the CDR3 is TGCAGCGTTGAAGAAACGAGTATGATTTTCTTC.

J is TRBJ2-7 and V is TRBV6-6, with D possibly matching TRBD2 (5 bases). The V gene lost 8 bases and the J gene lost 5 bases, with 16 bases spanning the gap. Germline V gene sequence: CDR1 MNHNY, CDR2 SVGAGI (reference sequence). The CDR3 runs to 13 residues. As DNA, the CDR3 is TGTGCCAGCGGTCGACTCGCGAGGGACGAGCAGTACTTC. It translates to CASGRLARDEQYF.

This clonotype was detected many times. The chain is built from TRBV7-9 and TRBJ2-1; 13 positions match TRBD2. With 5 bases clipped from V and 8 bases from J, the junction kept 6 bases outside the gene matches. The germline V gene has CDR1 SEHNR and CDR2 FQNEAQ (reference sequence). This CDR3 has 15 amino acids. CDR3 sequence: CASSPRLAGGYEQFF. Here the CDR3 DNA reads TGTGCCAGCAGCCCCCGACTAGCGGGAGGATATGAGCAGTTCTTC.

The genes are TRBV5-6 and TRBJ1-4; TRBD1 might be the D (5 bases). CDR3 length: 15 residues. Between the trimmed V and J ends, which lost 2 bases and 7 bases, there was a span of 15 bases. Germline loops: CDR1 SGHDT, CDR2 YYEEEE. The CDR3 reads CASSLVEERGEKLFF. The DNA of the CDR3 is TGTGCCAGCAGCTTAGTGGAGGAAAGGGGTGAAAAACTGTTTTTT.

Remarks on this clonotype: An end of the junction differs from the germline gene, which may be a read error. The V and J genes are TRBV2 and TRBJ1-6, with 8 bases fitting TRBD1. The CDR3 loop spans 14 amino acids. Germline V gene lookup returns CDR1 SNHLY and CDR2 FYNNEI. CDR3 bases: TGTGCCAGCAGCTTGGGGACAGGATATTCACCCCTCCTCTTT. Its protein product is CASSLGTGYSPLLF.

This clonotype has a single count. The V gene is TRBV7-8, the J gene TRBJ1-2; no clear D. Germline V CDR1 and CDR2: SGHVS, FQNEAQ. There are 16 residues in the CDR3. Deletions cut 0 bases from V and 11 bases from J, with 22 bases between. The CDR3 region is CASSLARGRVTQCYTF. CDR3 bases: TGTGCCAGCAGCTTAGCGAGAGGCCGCGTTACGCAGTGTTACACCTTC. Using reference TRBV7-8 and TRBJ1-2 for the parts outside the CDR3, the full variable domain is GAGVSQSPRYKVAKRGQDVALRCDPISGHVSLFWYQQALGQGPEFLTYFQNEAQLDKSGLPSDRFFAERPEGSVSTLKIQRTQQEDSAVYLCASSLARGRVTQCYTFGSGTRLTVV.

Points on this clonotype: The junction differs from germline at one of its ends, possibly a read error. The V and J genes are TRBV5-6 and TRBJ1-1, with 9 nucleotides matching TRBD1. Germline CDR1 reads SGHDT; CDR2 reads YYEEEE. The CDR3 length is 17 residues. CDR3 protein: CASSLERGQGGNTEASF. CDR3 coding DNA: TGTGCCAGCAGCTTGGAGAGGGGACAGGGAGGAAACACTGAAGCTTCCTTT.

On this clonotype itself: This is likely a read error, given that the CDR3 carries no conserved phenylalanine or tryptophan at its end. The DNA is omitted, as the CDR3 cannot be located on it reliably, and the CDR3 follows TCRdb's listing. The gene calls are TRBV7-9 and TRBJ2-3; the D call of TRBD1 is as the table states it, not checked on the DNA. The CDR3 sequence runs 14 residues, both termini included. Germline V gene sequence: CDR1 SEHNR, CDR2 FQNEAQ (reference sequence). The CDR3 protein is CASSGPLAPKPETL.

CDR3 DNA sequence: TGTGCCAGCAGCCAGGGGGGCGGAAACGCTAAGGCTGCGCAGTTCTTC. As protein: CASSQGGGNAKAAQFF. The chain combines TRBV12-3 or TRBV12-4 with TRBJ2-1, with D tentatively TRBD1 (7 bases). This CDR3 has 16 amino acids. V was shortened by 6 bases and J by 12 bases, with 27 bases between the two germline ends.

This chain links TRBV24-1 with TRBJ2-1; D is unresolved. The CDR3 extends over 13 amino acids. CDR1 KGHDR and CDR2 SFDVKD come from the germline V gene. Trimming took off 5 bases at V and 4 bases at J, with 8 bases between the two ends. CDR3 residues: CATSGRQYNEQFF. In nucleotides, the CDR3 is TGTGCCACCAGTGGTCGGCAGTACAATGAGCAGTTCTTC.